This TCR beta chain was recovered during a study of T cells after yellow fever vaccination. Background on the study: Libraries from low-cell-number fractions were prepared with the SMART-Seq v4 Ultra Low Input RNA kit.

For TCR, cDNA came from 5'RACE template switching, which added a universal primer site and UMIs. TCRdb called the 5' RACE reads again in MiXCR, with one record for every CDR3 protein. In the table there are 230,000 or so distinct CDR3 sequences, approximately 6.7% of which are singletons. Note on this clonotype: Its target is not known.

The CDR3 spans 14 residues. Trimming removed 6 bases from V and 2 bases from J; junction bases left unmatched: 7. Per germline, CDR1 DFQATT and CDR2 SNEGSKA (reference sequence). General study findings and limits: Boosting was followed by the reappearance of most primary-vaccination clones (roughly 95% CD4, 85% to 90% CD8). Abundant clonotypes (contaminants from the bulk population) could be present in FACS-sorted repertoires.

The V gene is TRBV20-1, the J gene TRBJ2-1, with TRBD1 matching 7 bases. This receptor was identified in a man under 40 who received the YFV17D yellow fever vaccine. The specimen comprised CD4+ T cells sorted from PBMCs, sampled on the day of the yellow fever booster vaccination. CDR3 residues: CSARQGVTYNEQFF. The CDR3 DNA is TGCAGTGCCAGGCAGGGGGTGACCTACAATGAGCAGTTCTTC.